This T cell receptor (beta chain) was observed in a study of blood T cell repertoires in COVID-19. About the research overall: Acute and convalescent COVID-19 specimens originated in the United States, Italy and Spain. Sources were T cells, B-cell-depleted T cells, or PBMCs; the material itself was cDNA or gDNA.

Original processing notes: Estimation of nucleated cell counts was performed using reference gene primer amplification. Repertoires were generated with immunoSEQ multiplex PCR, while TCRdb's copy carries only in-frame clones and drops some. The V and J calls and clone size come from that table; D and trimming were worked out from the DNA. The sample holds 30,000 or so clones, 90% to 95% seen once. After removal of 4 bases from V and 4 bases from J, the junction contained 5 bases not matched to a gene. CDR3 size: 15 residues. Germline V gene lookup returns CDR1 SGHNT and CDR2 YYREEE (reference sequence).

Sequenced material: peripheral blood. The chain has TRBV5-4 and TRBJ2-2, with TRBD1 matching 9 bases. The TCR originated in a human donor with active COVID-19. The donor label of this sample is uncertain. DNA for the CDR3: TGTGCCAGCAGCCGGGACAGGGAGAGCACCGGGGAGCTGTTTTTT. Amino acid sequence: CASSRDRESTGELFF.